This TCR beta chain was retrieved from a study of T cell repertoires in cytomegalovirus infection. Study overall: CMV infection together with matching HLA type was indicated by public TCR beta signatures. Whole-study results and caveats: CMV-specific TCR beta clonotypes restricted by HLA-C were the ones dominating the ex vivo response.

This clonotype has a handful of counts. Its cognate antigen is unknown. Each CDR3 protein gets one entry after TCRdb re-called the reads with MiXCR. The table includes 200,000 to 250,000 distinct CDR3 sequences, roughly 22% detected once. This CDR3 region has 16 residues. Trimming shortened V by 5 bases and J by 2 bases, and 17 bases separated the two germline ends. Germline V gene sequence: CDR1 SGHNT, CDR2 YENEEA. Source material: CD8+ T cells from PBMCs. The chain joins TRBV11-3 to TRBJ2-3; D is undetermined. The sequence derives from a human donor in good health (CMV status not recorded). Some clones in this sample may be carry-over from other donors' samples. As DNA, the CDR3 is TGTGCCAGCAGCCGCCGCACTTCAAGATCCACAGATACGCAGTATTTT. This codes for CASSRRTSRSTDTQYF.